The T cell receptor (beta chain) under discussion was sequenced for a study of T cell clonotyping in hematopoietic cell transplantation. Sequencing was performed with immunoSEQ multiplex PCR; in TCRdb, only in-frame clones are kept and a portion is missing. The sample yields 10,000 or so clones, about 90% seen once. The CDR3 totals 15 residues. The germline V gene encodes CDR1 SGDLS and CDR2 YYNGEE. Between the trimmed V and J ends, which lost 0 bases and 5 bases, there was a span of 15 bases. The gene calls are TRBV9 and TRBJ2-7; either TRBD1 or TRBD2 may supply D (5 bases each). The material sequenced was PBMCs, taken 180 days after allogeneic stem cell transplant. This clonotype was sampled from a human patient who had an allogeneic stem cell transplant, so the T cells may come from the graft donor. The donor label of this sample is uncertain. Some clones in this sample may be carry-over from other donors' samples. The CDR3: CASSVDNGDGDEQYF. CDR3 sequence (DNA): TGTGCCAGCAGCGTAGACAACGGGGACGGCGACGAGCAGTACTTC.